Presented here are 32 T cell receptor beta chains from one specimen sequenced in a study of shared clonotypes between healthy human individuals. Sequencing used immunoSEQ multiplex PCR; TCRdb keeps in-frame clones, though not all of them. The profile shows around 1.4 million clones, approximately 98.5% of them singletons. What was sequenced was naive CD4+ T cells sorted from blood. Documented subset: CD45RA+ positively selected. The source of these receptors is a young man in good health.

The rearrangement joins TRBV28 to TRBJ1-4; D uncertain. CDR3 size: 15 residues. Germline V gene sequence: CDR1 MDHEN, CDR2 SYDVKM. V lost 6 bases and J lost 0, with 11 bases in between. The CDR3 DNA is TGTGCCAGCAGGGGCCATGCGGCAACTAATGAAAAACTGTTTTTT. Its protein product is CASRGHAATNEKLFF.

The V call is TRBV7-9, the J call TRBJ1-3, with TRBD1 matching over 7 bases. Germline assignment: CDR1 SEHNR and CDR2 FQNEAQ (reference sequence). Unmatched junction bases numbered 7, after V lost 4 bases and J lost 4 bases. This CDR3 is built from 15 residues. The CDR3 sequence is CASSSETGAGNTIYF. For the CDR3, the DNA is TGTGCCAGCAGCTCGGAAACAGGGGCAGGAAACACCATATATTTT.

This rearrangement joins TRBV2 to TRBJ2-5, with D perhaps matching TRBD2 (5 bases). The germline CDR1 and CDR2 sequences are SNHLY and FYNNEI. V was cut by 11 bases and J by 5 bases, with 15 bases left in between. CDR3 length equals 12 residues. CDR3 nucleotide sequence: TGTGCCGGACTGGTAACCCGGGAGACCCAGTACTTC. It is translated as CAGLVTRETQYF.

In this sample, this clone turned up once. The V and J genes are TRBV5-3 and TRBJ2-1; no reliable D call. TRBV5-3 is flagged as an ORF with uncertain function. V lost 7 bases and J 8 bases, leaving 16 bases between the germline ends. This CDR3 is built from 13 residues. CDR3 protein: CARALSRVHEQFF. The CDR3 bases are TGTGCCAGAGCCCTCAGTAGGGTACATGAGCAGTTCTTC.

With regard to this clone: The sample has other DNA sequences that encode this CDR3 too. The chain has TRBV18 and TRBJ2-7; D is possibly TRBD1 (5 bases). The V and J ends lost 3 bases and 3 bases respectively, with 9 bases between them. The CDR3 runs to 13 residues. Germline V gene data show CDR1 as KGHSH and CDR2 as LQKENI. The CDR3 sequence: CASSPGDSYEQYF. For the CDR3, the DNA is TGTGCCAGCTCACCGGGCGACAGCTACGAGCAGTACTTC. The full variable domain, rest sourced from reference TRBV18 and TRBJ2-7, is NAGVMQNPRHLVRRRGQEARLRCSPMKGHSHVYWYRQLPEEGLKFMVYLQKENIIDESGMPKERFSAEFPKEGPSILRIQQVVRGDSAAYFCASSPGDSYEQYFGPGTRLTVT.

V usage is TRBV27 and J usage is TRBJ2-7, with 7 bases matching TRBD2. Trimming removed 5 bases from V and 6 bases from J; junction bases left unmatched: 13. The germline gives CDR1 MNHEY, CDR2 SMNVEV (reference sequence). This CDR3 comprises 15 residues. CDR3 loop: CASSPRLGGFSEQYF. In nucleotides, the CDR3 is TGTGCCAGCAGTCCCCGGTTGGGAGGGTTTTCCGAGCAGTACTTC.

The genes are TRBV11-2 and TRBJ2-7, with D unresolved. CDR3 length: 13 amino acids. Germline V gene sequence: CDR1 SGHAT, CDR2 FQNNGV. The V and J ends lost 2 bases and 3 bases respectively, with 8 bases between them. The CDR3 DNA reads as TGTGCCAGCAGCTTACCTTTCAGCTACGAGCAGTACTTC. This translates into CASSLPFSYEQYF.

This clone was seen a single time. The chain joins TRBV14 to TRBJ2-7, with 8 bases matching TRBD2. Per germline, CDR1 SGHDN and CDR2 FVKESK. The V segment lost 1 base and the J segment 3 bases; nucleotides outside the gene matches: 2. The CDR3 runs 14 residues. DNA for the CDR3: TGTGCCAGCAGCCAAGGAGCGGGGGACTACGAGCAGTACTTC. Residues: CASSQGAGDYEQYF.

The chain couples TRBV29-1 to TRBJ2-7; TRBD2 aligns across 14 bases. Unmatched junction bases numbered 6, after V lost 6 bases and J lost 5 bases. This CDR3 is built from 14 residues. Germline-derived CDR1 and CDR2 are SQVTM and ANQGSEA. CDR3 protein: CSVLGLAGAHEQYF. DNA for the CDR3: TGCAGCGTCTTGGGACTAGCGGGAGCCCACGAGCAGTACTTC.

This chain links TRBV18 with TRBJ2-7; 7 bases match TRBD1. The junction had 12 bases not matched to a gene; V was cut back by 3 bases and J by 4 bases. This CDR3 spans 16 amino acids. Germline V gene data show CDR1 as KGHSH and CDR2 as LQKENI. The CDR3 here is CASSPRPGQPAYEQYF. CDR3 nucleotides: TGTGCCAGCTCACCCCGACCGGGACAGCCAGCTTACGAGCAGTACTTC.

The CDR3 spells CASRNIDSNQPQHF. The CDR3 DNA follows: TGTGCCAGCAGGAACATTGATAGCAATCAGCCCCAGCATTTT. J is TRBJ1-5 and V is TRBV5-4; D is ambiguous. CDR3 length: 14 amino acids. Deletions cut 5 bases from V and 0 bases from J, with 9 bases between. Germline V lookup: CDR1 SGHNT, CDR2 YYREEE (reference sequence).

The V and J genes are TRBV18 and TRBJ1-1; D ambiguous. The ends were cut back, 0 bases at V and 5 bases at J, with 16 bases in the middle. This CDR3 is built from 16 residues. CDR1 is KGHSH, CDR2 LQKENI, per germline. Written as DNA, the CDR3 is TGTGCCAGCTCACCACCGTTAGCGGGGAGAGGTACTGAAGCTTTCTTT. Its translation is CASSPPLAGRGTEAFF. The full variable domain, with the rest looked up from reference TRBV18 and TRBJ1-1, is NAGVMQNPRHLVRRRGQEARLRCSPMKGHSHVYWYRQLPEEGLKFMVYLQKENIIDESGMPKERFSAEFPKEGPSILRIQQVVRGDSAAYFCASSPPLAGRGTEAFFGQGTRLTVV.

The V and J genes are TRBV27 and TRBJ1-5; 9 nucleotides line up with TRBD1. Germline CDR1 MNHEY, CDR2 SMNVEV (reference sequence). V was pared by 6 bases and J by 4 bases, with 7 bases of the junction left unmatched. The CDR3 spans 15 residues. This CDR3 reads CASSKGQGANQPQHF. The CDR3 DNA sequence: TGTGCCAGCAGCAAGGGACAGGGCGCAAATCAGCCCCAGCATTTT.

This sequence joins TRBV5-8 and TRBJ2-3; the D is unclear. This CDR3 is built from 13 residues. Germline V CDR1 and CDR2: SGHTS, YDEGEE. Trimming shortened V by 1 base and J by 4 bases, and 7 bases separated the two germline ends. The CDR3: CASSLRTADTQYF. CDR3 in DNA: TGTGCCAGCAGCTTGAGGACGGCAGATACGCAGTATTTT.

As to this clone: The same CDR3 can be traced to other DNA sequences in this sample. The gene calls are TRBV5-1 and TRBJ2-1, with D maybe TRBD2 (5 bases). Germline V CDR1 and CDR2: SGHRS, YFSETQ. Trimming took 2 bases from V and 0 from J, leaving 9 bases between them. This CDR3 has 15 residues. The CDR3 bases are TGCGCCAGCAGCTTAGAGGGCGGCTCCTACAATGAGCAGTTCTTC. Translating gives CASSLEGGSYNEQFF. Full variable domain (missing parts from reference TRBV5-1 and TRBJ2-1): KAGVTQTPRYLIKTRGQQVTLSCSPISGHRSVSWYQQTPGQGLQFLFEYFSETQRNKGNFPGRFSGRQFSNSRSEMNVSTLELGDSALYLCASSLEGGSYNEQFFGPGTRLTVL.

The rearrangement links TRBV29-1 to TRBJ2-1, with TRBD2 matching 13 bases. V dropped 7 bases and J dropped 1; count of bases not matched to a gene: 1. Germline values: CDR1 SQVTM, CDR2 ANQGSEA. The CDR3 spans 14 residues. The CDR3 region is CSAGLAGSYNEQFF. The CDR3, as DNA: TGCAGCGCGGGACTAGCGGGATCCTACAATGAGCAGTTCTTC.

The chain combines TRBV10-3 with TRBJ1-1, with 7 bases that match TRBD1. Losses at the gene ends were 6 bases for V and 1 base for J; bases not matched to a gene: 11. This CDR3 spans 16 amino acids. Germline loops: CDR1 ENHRY, CDR2 SYGVKD. Here the CDR3 reads CAIRGHRTGANTEAFF. CDR3 bases: TGTGCCATCAGAGGCCACCGAACAGGGGCGAACACTGAAGCTTTCTTT.

Comments on this clone: This CDR3 is also generated by other DNA sequences in the sample. This rearrangement joins TRBV30 to TRBJ2-2, with a tentative D call TRBD1 (5 bases). Germline V lookup: CDR1 GTSNPN, CDR2 SVGIG (reference sequence). CDR3 size: 13 residues. V was shortened by 5 bases and J by 5 bases, with 12 bases between the two germline ends. Written as DNA, the CDR3 is TGTGCCTGGGGGGCAGGTGGTACCGGGGAGCTGTTTTTT. Translated, it gives CAWGAGGTGELFF.

In its sample, this clone was seen once. The gene calls are TRBV27 and TRBJ1-2, with a possible D match to TRBD1 (5 bases). Trimming removed 7 bases at V and 5 bases at J, with 14 bases between. The CDR3 extends over 13 amino acids. The germline CDR1 and CDR2 sequences are MNHEY and SMNVEV (reference sequence). The CDR3 DNA sequence: TGTGCCAGCAAGGGAGACAGAGCATATGGCTACACCTTC. It codes for CASKGDRAYGYTF.

The chain couples TRBV9 to TRBJ2-5; TRBD1 aligns across 8 bases. This CDR3 has 16 residues. The V gene end was trimmed by 0 bases and the J gene end by 5 bases; junction bases not matched to a gene: 9. Germline CDR1 and CDR2: SGDLS and YYNGEE. The CDR3 sequence is CASSVATRGLLETQYF. CDR3 sequence (DNA): TGTGCCAGCAGCGTAGCTACCAGGGGGCTCCTGGAGACCCAGTACTTC.

In the case of this clone: Other DNA sequences in this specimen translate into the identical CDR3. V is TRBV5-1 and J is TRBJ2-1, with 10 bases that match TRBD2. After removal of 0 bases from V and 9 bases from J, the junction contained 6 bases not matched to a gene. The CDR3 length is 15 residues. Germline V gives CDR1 SGHRS, CDR2 YFSETQ. CDR3 sequence: CASSLVLAGEGEQFF. The CDR3 nucleotides are TGCGCCAGCAGCTTGGTTCTAGCGGGAGAGGGTGAGCAGTTCTTC.

V usage is TRBV27 and J usage is TRBJ1-2; no reliable D call. V lost 10 bases and J lost 3, with 12 bases in between. The length of the CDR3 is 12 residues. CDR1 and CDR2 (germline): MNHEY, SMNVEV (reference sequence). Written as DNA, the CDR3 is TGTGCCACCCGCCGGTCGGACTATGGCTACACCTTC. Amino acids: CATRRSDYGYTF.

This clone has just one count. The rearrangement joins TRBV2 to TRBJ2-7; 8 bases match TRBD1. This CDR3 is 17 amino acids long. Trimming at V came to 6 bases and at J to 4 bases, leaving 17 bases not matched to a gene. Germline V gene sequence: CDR1 SNHLY, CDR2 FYNNEI. The CDR3 protein is CASSPTLLRDRWYEQYF. The CDR3 DNA reads TGTGCCAGCAGCCCAACCCTCCTCCGGGACAGGTGGTACGAGCAGTACTTC.

This rearrangement joins TRBV7-2 to TRBJ2-3, with 9 bases lining up with TRBD2. CDR1 and CDR2 (germline): SGHTA, FQGNSA. The length of the CDR3 is 15 residues. V shed 4 bases, J shed 1 base, and the junction held 3 bases outside the gene matches. The CDR3 DNA follows: TGTGCCAGCAGCTCGTGGACTAGCGGCACAGATACGCAGTATTTT. Translation gives CASSSWTSGTDTQYF.

The V call is TRBV7-9, the J call TRBJ2-7; 7 bases are shared with TRBD1. Germline values: CDR1 SEHNR, CDR2 FQNEAQ (reference sequence). There are 13 residues in the CDR3. V gave up 5 bases and J gave up 3 bases; unmatched junction bases: 4. The CDR3 loop is CASSHRDSYEQYF. DNA of the CDR3: TGTGCCAGCAGCCACCGGGACAGCTACGAGCAGTACTTC.

The CDR3 reads CSVESQGITEAFF. For the CDR3, the DNA is TGCAGCGTTGAGTCACAGGGTATCACTGAAGCTTTCTTT. The rearrangement links TRBV29-1 to TRBJ1-1; D is possibly TRBD1 (6 bases). The ends were cut back, 3 bases at V and 4 bases at J, with 12 bases in the middle. The V gene's germline CDR1 is SQVTM and CDR2 ANQGSEA. The CDR3 has 13 amino acids. Using reference TRBV29-1 and TRBJ1-1 for the parts outside the CDR3, the full variable domain is SAVISQKPSRDICQRGTSLTIQCQVDSQVTMMFWYRQQPGQSLTLIATANQGSEATYESGFVIDKFPISRPNLTFSTLTVSNMSPEDSSIYLCSVESQGITEAFFGQGTRLTVV.

The chain is built from TRBV25-1 and TRBJ1-2; D remains ambiguous. The CDR3 consists of 15 residues. Germline assignment: CDR1 MGHDK and CDR2 SYGVNS. Between the trimmed V and J ends, which lost 1 base and 7 bases, there was a span of 16 bases. This CDR3 reads CASSEWSSTVGGYTF. The DNA for the CDR3 is TGTGCCAGCAGTGAATGGAGCTCTACGGTGGGTGGCTACACCTTC.

The rearrangement uses TRBV10-2 and TRBJ2-1; D possibly corresponds to TRBD2 (5 bases). CDR1 and CDR2 (germline): WSHSY, SAAADI. This CDR3 is built from 16 residues. V lost 8 bases and J lost 0, with 17 bases in between. This CDR3 reads CASGHLQRSSYNEQFF. For the CDR3, the DNA is TGCGCCAGCGGCCACCTACAGCGGAGCTCCTACAATGAGCAGTTCTTC.

The rearrangement uses TRBV9 and TRBJ1-4; tentative D call: TRBD1 (5 bases). V dropped 3 bases and J dropped 5 bases, with 11 bases sitting between them. CDR1 is SGDLS, CDR2 YYNGEE, per germline. The CDR3 is made up of 14 amino acids. The chain's CDR3 is CASSALQGNEKLFF. The CDR3 nucleotides read TGTGCCAGCAGCGCACTTCAGGGAAATGAAAAACTGTTTTTT.

Concerning this clone itself: Distinct nucleotide sequences in the sample also encode this CDR3. The genes are TRBV18 and TRBJ2-7, with TRBD2 matching 8 bases. This CDR3 is 14 amino acids long. The V gene end was trimmed by 3 bases and the J gene end by 1 base; junction bases not matched to a gene: 2. CDR1 is KGHSH and CDR2 is LQKENI in the germline V gene. CDR3 loop: CASSPSGNSYEQYF. CDR3 nucleotides: TGTGCCAGCTCACCTAGCGGGAATTCCTACGAGCAGTACTTC.

The CDR3 nucleotides are TGCAGCCAAGGCGGGGCCCCTTACAATGAGCAGTTCTTC. Its translation is CSQGGAPYNEQFF. V usage is TRBV29-1 and J usage is TRBJ2-1; D possibly corresponds to TRBD2 (6 bases). CDR3 length: 13 residues. Trimming stripped 8 bases from V and 4 bases from J, with 15 bases between. Germline assignment: CDR1 SQVTM and CDR2 ANQGSEA.

The chain recombines TRBV15 with TRBJ1-5; 9 nucleotides align to TRBD1. The CDR3 spans 18 residues. J lost 1 base, V lost 1 base, and 8 bases had no gene match. Germline-derived CDR1 and CDR2 are LNHNV and YYDKDF (reference sequence). The CDR3 reads CATSRVIGTGLSNQPQHF. The CDR3 DNA reads TGTGCCACCAGCAGAGTTATCGGGACAGGGCTAAGCAATCAGCCCCAGCATTTT.